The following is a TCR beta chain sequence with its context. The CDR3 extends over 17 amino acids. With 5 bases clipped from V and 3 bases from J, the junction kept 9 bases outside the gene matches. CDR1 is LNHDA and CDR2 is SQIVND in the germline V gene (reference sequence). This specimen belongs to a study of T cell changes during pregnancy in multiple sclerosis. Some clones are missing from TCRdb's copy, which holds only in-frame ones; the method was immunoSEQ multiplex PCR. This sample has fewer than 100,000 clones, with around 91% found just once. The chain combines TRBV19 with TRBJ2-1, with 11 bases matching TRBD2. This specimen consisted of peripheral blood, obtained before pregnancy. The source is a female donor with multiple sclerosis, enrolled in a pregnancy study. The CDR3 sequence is CASSRQTSGVLYNEQFF. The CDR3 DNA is TGTGCCAGTAGTCGACAGACTAGCGGGGTACTCTACAATGAGCAGTTCTTC. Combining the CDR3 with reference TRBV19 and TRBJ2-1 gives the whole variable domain DGGITQSPKYLFRKEGQNVTLSCEQNLNHDAMYWYRQDPGQGLRLIYYSQIVNDFQKGDIAEGYSVSREKKESFPLTVTSAQKNPTAFYLCASSRQTSGVLYNEQFFGPGTRLTVL.